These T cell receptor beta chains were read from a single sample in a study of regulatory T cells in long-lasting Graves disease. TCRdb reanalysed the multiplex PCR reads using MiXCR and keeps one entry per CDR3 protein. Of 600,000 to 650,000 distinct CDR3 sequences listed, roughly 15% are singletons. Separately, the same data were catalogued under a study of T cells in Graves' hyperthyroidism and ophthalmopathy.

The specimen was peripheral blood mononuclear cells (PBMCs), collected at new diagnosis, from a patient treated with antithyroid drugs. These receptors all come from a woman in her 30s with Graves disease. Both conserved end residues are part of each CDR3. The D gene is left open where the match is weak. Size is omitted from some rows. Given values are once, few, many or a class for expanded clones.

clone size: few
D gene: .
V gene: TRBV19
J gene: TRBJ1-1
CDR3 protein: CASKYGGEEAFF
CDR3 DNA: TGTGCCAGCAAGTATGGGGGGGAAGAAGCTTTCTTT

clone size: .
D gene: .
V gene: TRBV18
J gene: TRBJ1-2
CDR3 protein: CASSPPSSGTPYGYTF
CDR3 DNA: TGTGCCAGCTCACCACCGTCATCCGGGACCCCTTATGGCTACACCTTC

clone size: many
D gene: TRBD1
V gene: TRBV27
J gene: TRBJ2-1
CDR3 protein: CASSLFSTGTGNNEQFF
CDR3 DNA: TGTGCCAGCAGTTTATTTTCAACGGGGACAGGGAATAATGAGCAGTTCTTC

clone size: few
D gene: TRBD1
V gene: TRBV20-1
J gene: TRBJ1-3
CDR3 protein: CSASNRDRGLGNTIYF
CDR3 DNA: TGCAGTGCTTCTAACCGGGACAGGGGGCTTGGAAACACCATATATTTT

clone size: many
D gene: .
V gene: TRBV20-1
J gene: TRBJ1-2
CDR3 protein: CSASLTGLGGYTF
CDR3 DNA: TGCAGTGCTAGTCTAACAGGGTTAGGTGGCTACACCTTC

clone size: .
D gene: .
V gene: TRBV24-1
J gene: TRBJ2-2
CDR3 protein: CATAAPNTGELFF
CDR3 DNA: TGTGCCACCGCGGCCCCGAACACCGGGGAGCTGTTTTTT

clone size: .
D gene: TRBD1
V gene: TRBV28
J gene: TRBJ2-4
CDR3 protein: CASSLTGAKNIQYF
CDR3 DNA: TGTGCCAGCAGCCTGACAGGGGCCAAAAACATTCAGTACTTC

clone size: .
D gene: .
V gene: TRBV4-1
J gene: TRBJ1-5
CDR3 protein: CASSQEKLPPKPQHF
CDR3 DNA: TGCGCCAGCAGCCAAGAGAAACTCCCCCCCAAGCCCCAGCATTTT

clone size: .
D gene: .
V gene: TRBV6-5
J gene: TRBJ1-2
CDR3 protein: CASSYDWGYTF
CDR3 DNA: TGTGCCAGCAGTTACGATTGGGGCTACACCTTC

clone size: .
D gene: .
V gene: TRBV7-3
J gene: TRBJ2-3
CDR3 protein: CASSQTPARTDTQYF
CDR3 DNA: TGTGCCAGCAGCCAAACCCCGGCCCGGACAGATACGCAGTATTTT

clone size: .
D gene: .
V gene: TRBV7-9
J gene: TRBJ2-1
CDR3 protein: CASSHLRNEYNEQFF
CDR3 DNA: TGTGCCAGCAGCCACCTACGGAACGAGTACAATGAGCAGTTCTTC

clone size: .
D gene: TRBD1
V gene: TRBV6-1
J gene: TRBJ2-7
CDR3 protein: CASRPGQAAAYEQYF
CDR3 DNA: TGTGCCAGCAGGCCCGGACAGGCGGCAGCCTACGAGCAGTACTTC

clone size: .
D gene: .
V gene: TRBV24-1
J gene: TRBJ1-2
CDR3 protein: CATSDAGVDYGYTF
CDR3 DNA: TGTGCCACCAGTGATGCGGGGGTAGACTATGGCTACACCTTC

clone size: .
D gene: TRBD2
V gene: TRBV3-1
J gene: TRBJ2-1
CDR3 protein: CASSQEAAGVWAEQFF
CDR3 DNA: TGTGCCAGCAGCCAAGAAGCAGCGGGAGTCTGGGCGGAGCAGTTCTTC

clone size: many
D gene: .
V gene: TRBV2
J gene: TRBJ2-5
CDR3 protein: CASSAGGKPPETQYF
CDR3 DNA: TGTGCCAGCAGTGCTGGAGGGAAACCCCCAGAGACCCAGTACTTC

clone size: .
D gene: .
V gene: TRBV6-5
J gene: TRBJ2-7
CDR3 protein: CASSSLGGGPGYEQYF
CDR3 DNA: TGTGCCAGCAGTTCCTTGGGTGGAGGGCCTGGATACGAGCAGTACTTC

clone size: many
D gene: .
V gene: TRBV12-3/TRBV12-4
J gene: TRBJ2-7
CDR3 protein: CASQARTYEQYF
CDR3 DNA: TGTGCCTCCCAGGCCCGGACCTACGAGCAGTACTTC